A single TCR beta chain is shown here with its context. This clone was seen only once. Its antigen remains unidentified. Base quality data are lacking; no much larger clone is found one base away. This sample was included in a study of shared clonotypes between healthy human individuals (dated by TCRdb to the early 2020s). Turning to the overall study: A few men and a couple of women, aged 18 to 49 years, made up the cohort. For each donor, CD4 naive and CD4 memory were each given three plates, CD8 naive was given two plates, and CD8 memory was given one plate. Blood TCR repertoires of a handful of healthy adults were deeply sequenced to estimate repertoire size and the extent of clonotype sharing between individuals. To increase sequencing depth and limit assay-specific biases, TCR repertoire library preparation and sequencing were carried out by different laboratories using diverse techniques. Each donor's leukapheresis produced roughly between about 0.85 and 10 billion PBMCs.

TCR CDR3 regions were amplified from genomic DNA by multiplex PCR using the deep immunoSEQ assay. Genomic DNA extracted from each cell subset was distributed evenly over all wells of several immunoSEQ 96-well plates, and each plate served as one replicate. For sorted subsets, about 200 ng genomic DNA, equal to 25,000 to 35,000 T cell genomes, was loaded into each replicate PCR. Purified libraries were quantified with a Qubit 3.0 fluorometer, sized on a Bioanalyzer 2100, and re-quantified with the KAPA Library Quantification kit. Each immunoSEQ 96-well plate was sequenced on its own single-read 150-cycle Illumina NextSeq 550 flow cell. Per the source publication's procedure: The immunoSEQ output contained only junctional sequences without quality scores, so filtering could not match that applied to full-length reads. Sequences were annotated with PyIR, a Python wrapper for IgBLAST v1.9, using IMGT germline references to assign V/J genes and CDR3. Any read was removed if the V/J assignment was weak (E-value above 1e-6), the CDR3 was missing, or the read contained stop codons, out-of-frame junctions, or ambiguous translated residues. V3J clonotypes were defined as sequences sharing an identical inferred V gene, J gene, and CDR3 amino acid sequence. Percentage overlap between repertoires was computed as shared unique clonotypes divided by the size of the smaller repertoire. Richness of each repertoire was evaluated using RTK rarefaction, the Chao1 estimator, and Recon v2.1 estimates of unobserved clonotypes. For all TCRbeta clonotypes obtained by the gDNA method from a handful of donors, generation probabilities were computed with OLGA. TCRdb limited this immuneACCESS table to in-frame rearrangements with V and J called. A share of clones is missing; checked studies link under half to unresolved V genes, and the rest is unexplained. V, J and clone size are taken as reported in that table, and D and trimming were inferred from the DNA itself. The sample contains about 1,900,000 clones, about 95% of them found a single time. The ten largest clonotypes hold approximately 1% of the sample.

CD8 naive samples were CD45RO-negative cells positively selected for CCR7, giving a CD45RA+CCR7+ population that excluded TemRA cells. Healthy HIV-negative adults with no recently reported acute infections or vaccinations were included as donors. Every donor was a Caucasian adult residing in Nashville, Tennessee, USA. Blood was collected by leukapheresis, and PBMCs were isolated by Ficoll-Histopaque density gradient centrifugation and then cryopreserved in liquid nitrogen vapor phase. Analytical flow cytometry was used to check the purity and quantity of each magnetically sorted T cell population. From each sorted fraction, genomic DNA was isolated and quantified by UV absorbance on a Nanodrop 2000c. V drops 0 bases and J drops 1 base, leaving 13 bases in between. The germline V gene (reference sequence) gives CDR1 as SGHNT and CDR2 as YYREEE. The CDR3 runs 16 amino acids, cysteine and phenylalanine included. Only the CDR3 DNA is retained, 48 bases long and in frame from the first base.

What the research found in general, with its limitations: Sampling was limited to blood, and TCR repertoires in tissue likely differ from TCR repertoires in blood. When several donors were compared, the shared fraction of clonotypes was roughly 5% for naive CD4, over 3% for naive CD8, 2% to 2.5% for memory CD4, and 0.4% for memory CD8. The small number of donors limited the genetic and exposure-history diversity represented. Naive subsets generally had larger estimated clonotype richness than memory subsets. Compared with non-shared clonotypes, the clonotypes found in all four sorted-subset donors had higher generation probabilities. Incomplete sequencing was indicated by rarefaction of sorted-subset datasets, despite the large sequencing depth. Pairwise subsampling led to the expectation that sequencing depth would affect the degree of clonotype sharing among donors.

The origin of this receptor is a man aged 18 to 30 in good health. Sequenced input: naive CD8+ T cells sorted from blood. The cell subset or site label here, explained by the study, means: CD45RA+CCR7+. The sequence links TRBV5-4 to TRBJ1-2; a tentative D match to TRBD1 spans 5 bases. This receptor has the CDR3 CASSLGRQSVNYGYTF. The DNA reads TGTGCCAGCAGCTTGGGGCGACAGTCGGTTAACTATGGCTACACCTTC. Supplemented by the reference TRBV5-4 and TRBJ1-2 proteins around the CDR3, the complete variable domain is ETGVTQSPTHLIKTRGQQVTLRCSSQSGHNTVSWYQQALGQGPQFIFQYYREEENGRGNFPPRFSGLQFPNYSSELNVNALELDDSALYLCASSLGRQSVNYGYTFGSGTRLTVV.